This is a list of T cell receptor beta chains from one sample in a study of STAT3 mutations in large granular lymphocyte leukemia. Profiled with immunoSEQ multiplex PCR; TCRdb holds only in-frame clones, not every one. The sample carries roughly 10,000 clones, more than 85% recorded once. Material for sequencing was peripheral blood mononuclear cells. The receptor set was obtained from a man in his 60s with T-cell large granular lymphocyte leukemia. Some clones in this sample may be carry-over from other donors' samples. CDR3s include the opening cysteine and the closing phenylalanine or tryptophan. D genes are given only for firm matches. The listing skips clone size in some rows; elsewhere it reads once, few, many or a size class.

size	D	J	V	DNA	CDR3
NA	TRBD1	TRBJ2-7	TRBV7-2	TGTGCCAGCAGCTTGGTAGGACAGGGGGCCTACGAGCAGTACTTC	CASSLVGQGAYEQYF
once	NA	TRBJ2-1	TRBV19	TGTGCCAGTAGTATGATCGTCGGGGGTGGCAATGAGCAGTTCTTC	CASSMIVGGGNEQFF
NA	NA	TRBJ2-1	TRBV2	TGTGCCAGCAGTGAAGCGCTTCTGGGGCTCGGATCCAATGAGCAGTTCTTC	CASSEALLGLGSNEQFF
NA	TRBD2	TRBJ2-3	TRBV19	TGTGCCAGTCGGCGGGAGGGCCTGACAGATACGCAGTATTTT	CASRREGLTDTQYF
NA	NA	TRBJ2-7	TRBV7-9	TGTGCCAGCAGCTTAGGAGGGGTCTACGAGCAGTACTTC	CASSLGGVYEQYF
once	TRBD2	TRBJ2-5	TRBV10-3	TGTGCCATCAGTGGGGCAGCGGGAGGGCTACAAGAGACCCAGTACTTC	CAISGAAGGLQETQYF
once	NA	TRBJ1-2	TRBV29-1	TGCAGCGCCGAGGGCGGCTACACCTTC	CSAEGGYTF
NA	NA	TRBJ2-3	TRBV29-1	TGCAGCGTTGAGAGACAGTCGGGCACAGATACGCAGTATTTT	CSVERQSGTDTQYF
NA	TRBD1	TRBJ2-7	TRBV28	TGTGCCAGCGGCAGGGGGCGCTACGAGCAGTACTTC	CASGRGRYEQYF
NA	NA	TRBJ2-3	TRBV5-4	TGTGCCAGCAAAGAGGCCCAGACCGCTAGCACAGATACGCAGTATTTT	CASKEAQTASTDTQYF
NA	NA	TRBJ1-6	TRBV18	TGTGCCAGCTCACCGGCCCAAGACTCACCCCTCCACTTT	CASSPAQDSPLHF
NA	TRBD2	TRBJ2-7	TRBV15	TGTGCCACCAGCGTGACTAGCGGAGAGCAGTACTTC	CATSVTSGEQYF
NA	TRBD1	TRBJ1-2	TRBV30	TGTGCCTGGAGCAGGGGGCCTAACTATGGCTACACCTTC	CAWSRGPNYGYTF
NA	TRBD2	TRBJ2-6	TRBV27	TGTGCCAGCAGTTTACGGACTAGCGGGAGCGCGGAAGGGGCCAACGTCCTGACTTTC	CASSLRTSGSAEGANVLTF
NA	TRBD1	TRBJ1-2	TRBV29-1	TGCAGCGCCGGATCGACAGGGGCGGGTGGCTACACCTTC	CSAGSTGAGGYTF
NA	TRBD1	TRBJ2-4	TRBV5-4	TGTGCCATGTCCCCTACAGGGGAGAATTGGGACATTCAGTACTTC	CAMSPTGENWDIQYF
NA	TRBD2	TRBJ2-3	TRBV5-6	TGTGCCAGCAGCTTGGGCGGGAGGAGCACAGATACGCAGTATTTT	CASSLGGRSTDTQYF
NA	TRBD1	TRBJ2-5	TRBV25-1	TGTGCCGGCCCCAGGGGGTGGGGAGAGACCCAGTACTTC	CAGPRGWGETQYF
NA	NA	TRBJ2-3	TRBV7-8	TGTGCCAGCAGCTTACTAGGGACTGCTACCGCAGATACGCAGTATTTT	CASSLLGTATADTQYF
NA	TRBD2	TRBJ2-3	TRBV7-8	TGTGCCAGCAGCTCGGCCGTAGCGGGGGCTACTAGCACAGATACGCAGTATTTT	CASSSAVAGATSTDTQYF
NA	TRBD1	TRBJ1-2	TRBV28	TGTGCCAGCAGACCAGGGGGCTATGGCTACACCTTC	CASRPGGYGYTF
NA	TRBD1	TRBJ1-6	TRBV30	TGTGCCTGGATTACGAACAGGGGAGGCTCCTATAATTCACCCCTCCACTTT	CAWITNRGGSYNSPLHF
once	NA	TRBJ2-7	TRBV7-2	TGTGCCAGCAGCTTAATGTCGACCGCCCCCTCCTACGAGCAGTACTTC	CASSLMSTAPSYEQYF
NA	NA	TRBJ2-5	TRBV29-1	TGCAGCGTCAGTTGGGGCGGGAATCAAGAGACCCAGTACTTC	CSVSWGGNQETQYF
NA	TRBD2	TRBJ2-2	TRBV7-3	TGTGCCAGCAGCTTAAGCCTTGCTAGCGGGAACACCGGGGAGCTGTTTTTT	CASSLSLASGNTGELFF
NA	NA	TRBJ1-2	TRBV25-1	TGTGCCAGCAGTGAATACACCGGGACCTTGGGGGGTGGCTACACCTTC	CASSEYTGTLGGGYTF